A single sample is the source of the 19 T cell receptor beta chains below, sequenced in a study of CD8 T cells in Susac syndrome. Random hexamers served to reverse transcribe roughly 0.45 to 1 ug RNA. TCRdb independently ran MiXCR on the immunoSEQ multiplex PCR reads; one entry per CDR3 protein. The sample records 250,000 to 350,000 distinct CDR3 sequences, 92% being singletons. Specimen: CD4+ T cells from PBMCs. These receptors were obtained from a human donor with multiple sclerosis.

This chain connects TRBV14 to TRBJ2-7; 9 bases are shared with TRBD1. The CDR3 extends over 16 amino acids. Looked up from germline, CDR1 is SGHDN and CDR2 is FVKESK. V lost 4 bases and J lost 0; bases outside the gene matches: 7. The CDR3 DNA reads as TGTGCCAGCAGCCCGGACAGGGGAAGGCCCTCCTACGAGCAGTACTTC. Translating gives CASSPDRGRPSYEQYF.

This chain joins TRBV19 and TRBJ2-7, with D possibly being TRBD1 (6 bases). Deletions cut 5 bases from V and 0 bases from J, with 23 bases between. This CDR3 has 18 amino acids. Germline values: CDR1 LNHDA, CDR2 SQIVND (reference sequence). The CDR3 protein is CASSPSRQDKPSSYEQYF. As DNA, the CDR3 is TGTGCCAGTAGTCCCTCCCGACAGGATAAACCTTCCTCCTACGAGCAGTACTTC.

This clonotype was seen more than once but under ten times. V gene TRBV30 combines with J gene TRBJ2-5, with no clear D. This CDR3 is built from 11 residues. Per germline, CDR1 GTSNPN and CDR2 SVGIG (reference sequence). Trimming removed 0 bases at V and 5 bases at J, with 4 bases between. CDR3 DNA: TGTGCCTGGAGTGTACGGGAGACCCAGTACTTC. Its protein product is CAWSVRETQYF.

This chain links TRBV3-1 with TRBJ2-1; D not resolved. CDR1 LGHDT and CDR2 YNNKEL come from the germline V gene (reference sequence). The germline V and J ends were trimmed by 1 base and 5 bases, with 9 bases remaining between them. The CDR3 length is 14 residues. The CDR3 sequence: CASSQASRDNEQFF. The CDR3 region has the DNA TGTGCCAGCAGCCAAGCGTCCCGCGACAATGAGCAGTTCTTC.

This clonotype has a single count. The rearrangement joins TRBV29-1 to TRBJ2-1; 8 bases map to TRBD2. Unmatched junction bases numbered 3, after V lost 2 bases and J lost 0 bases. This CDR3 is built from 15 residues. The germline V gene has CDR1 SQVTM and CDR2 ANQGSEA. The chain's CDR3 is CSVEKSGSSYNEQFF. CDR3 DNA: TGCAGCGTTGAAAAGAGCGGGAGCTCCTACAATGAGCAGTTCTTC.

The gene calls are TRBV4-2 and TRBJ1-2; D uncertain. Per the germline V gene, CDR1 is LGHNA and CDR2 is YNFKEQ. The CDR3 runs 14 residues. With 1 base removed from V and 2 bases from J, the gap between germline ends came to 8 bases. The CDR3 region is CASSQVGENYGYTF. The CDR3 nucleotides are TGTGCCAGCAGCCAAGTCGGGGAAAACTATGGCTACACCTTC.

This clonotype showed up just a few times. The gene calls are TRBV4-2 and TRBJ2-7, with D maybe TRBD1 (5 bases). In germline, CDR1 is LGHNA, CDR2 YNFKEQ. This CDR3 has 14 amino acids. With 4 bases removed from V and 3 bases from J, the gap between germline ends came to 13 bases. The CDR3 nucleotides read TGTGCCAGCAGCCCACTACCCAGGGACTACGAGCAGTACTTC. This codes for CASSPLPRDYEQYF.

The rearrangement uses TRBV6-5 and TRBJ1-2; D is possibly TRBD1 (5 bases). Looked up from germline, CDR1 is MNHEY and CDR2 is SVGAGI. The CDR3 runs to 14 residues. V lost 5 bases to trimming and J lost 4 bases, with 14 bases between them. The chain's CDR3 is CASSLTGTRYGYTF. The CDR3 nucleotides read TGTGCCAGCAGTCTGACCGGGACTCGCTATGGCTACACCTTC.

The chain employs TRBV6-2 or TRBV6-3 and TRBJ2-5; perhaps TRBD1 as D (5 bases). Looked up from germline, CDR1 is MNHEY and CDR2 is SVGEGT. The CDR3 is 15 amino acids. The ends were cut back, 5 bases at V and 2 bases at J, with 15 bases in the middle. The CDR3 here is CASSRQGLSQETQYF. The CDR3 DNA is TGTGCCAGCAGTCGTCAGGGCCTCTCTCAAGAGACCCAGTACTTC.

The chain combines TRBV5-5 with TRBJ1-4; 9 nucleotides align to TRBD1. Germline assignment: CDR1 SGHKS and CDR2 YYEKEE (reference sequence). The CDR3 contains 16 residues. Losses at the gene ends were 4 bases for V and 1 base for J; bases not matched to a gene: 5. CDR3 sequence (DNA): TGTGCCAGCAGCACCGGGACAGGGCGAACTAATGAAAAACTGTTTTTT. This codes for CASSTGTGRTNEKLFF.

The chain joins TRBV30 to TRBJ1-6, with 9 nucleotides matching TRBD1. The germline V gene encodes CDR1 GTSNPN and CDR2 SVGIG (reference sequence). The CDR3 is 17 amino acids. Trimming took 3 bases from V and 4 from J; bases not matched to a gene: 10. The CDR3 coding sequence is TGTGCCTGGAGGAGGGCCCTGGGGACAGGGTATAATTCACCCCTCCACTTT. Its translation is CAWRRALGTGYNSPLHF. Based on the CDR3 plus reference TRBV30 and TRBJ1-6, the full variable domain is SQTIHQWPATLVQPVGSPLSLECTVEGTSNPNLYWYRQAAGRGLQLLFYSVGIGQISSEVPQNLSASRPQDRQFILSSKKLLLSDSGFYLCAWRRALGTGYNSPLHFGNGTRLTVT.

The genes are TRBV12-3 or TRBV12-4 and TRBJ2-6; D is perhaps TRBD1 or TRBD2 (6 bases each). Trimming pared 3 bases from V and 3 bases from J, leaving 12 bases between. This CDR3 is 16 amino acids long. The CDR3 bases are TGTGCCAGCAGTTTCTGGGGGGCTGGTGGGGCCAACGTCCTGACTTTC. Translated: CASSFWGAGGANVLTF.

The V and J genes are TRBV29-1 and TRBJ2-3; D is ambiguous. The CDR3 runs 13 residues. The germline gives CDR1 SQVTM, CDR2 ANQGSEA. Deletions cut 5 bases from V and 6 bases from J, with 15 bases between. In nucleotides, the CDR3 is TGCAGCGTTAGAGCGTCGCCTCAGGATACGCAGTATTTT. Its translation is CSVRASPQDTQYF.

This clonotype appeared once. The chain couples TRBV12-3 or TRBV12-4 to TRBJ1-2; D remains ambiguous. The CDR3 length is 14 residues. V shed 5 bases and J shed 4 bases, with 14 bases lying between them. CDR3 protein: CASSPLSVGYGYTF. CDR3 in DNA: TGTGCCAGCAGTCCGCTCAGTGTAGGCTATGGCTACACCTTC.

CDR3 coding DNA: TGTGCCAGCAGCTTAGCCAGTCCCGCCGGGCGGGAGACCCAGTACTTC. Amino acids: CASSLASPAGRETQYF. V and J are TRBV7-2 and TRBJ2-5, with unresolved D. V was pared by 0 bases and J by 5 bases, with 16 bases between. The CDR3 is 16 residues long. Germline V gives CDR1 SGHTA, CDR2 FQGNSA.

V and J are TRBV9 and TRBJ1-2, with D perhaps matching TRBD1 (6 bases). Germline CDR1 SGDLS, CDR2 YYNGEE. The V end lost 0 bases, the J end lost 4 bases, and 13 bases lay between the germline ends. CDR3 length equals 15 residues. The CDR3, as DNA: TGTGCCAGCAGCGTAGGAGGACAGATGGGCTATGGCTACACCTTC. Translation: CASSVGGQMGYGYTF.

The rearrangement links TRBV20-1 to TRBJ2-3, with 9 bases fitting TRBD2. V gave up 6 bases and J gave up 2 bases; unmatched junction bases: 9. Germline V gene data show CDR1 as DFQATT and CDR2 as SNEGSKA (reference sequence). The CDR3 extends over 15 amino acids. The CDR3 loop is CSARGLARYTDTQYF. CDR3 sequence (DNA): TGCAGTGCGCGCGGACTAGCGAGATACACAGATACGCAGTATTTT.

The V and J genes are TRBV6-1 and TRBJ1-1, with D perhaps matching TRBD1 (5 bases). V dropped 7 bases and J dropped 3 bases, with 15 bases sitting between them. This CDR3 has 14 residues. CDR1 is MNHNS and CDR2 is SASEGT in the germline V gene. CDR3 DNA sequence: TGTGCCAGCACCGTGGGGCAGGGCCACACTGAAGCTTTCTTT. This gives the protein CASTVGQGHTEAFF.

This rearrangement joins TRBV19 to TRBJ1-1; possible D gene TRBD1, 5 bases. The V gene lost 6 bases and the J gene lost 1 base, with 12 bases spanning the gap. This CDR3 contains 14 residues. The germline V gene has CDR1 LNHDA and CDR2 SQIVND (reference sequence). For the CDR3, the DNA is TGTGCCAGTAGATCCGGGACGCGGAACACTGAAGCTTTCTTT. Translating gives CASRSGTRNTEAFF.